Each of the 27 T cell receptor beta chains below was sequenced from the same sample in a study of T cell responses to AZD1222 COVID-19 vaccine. Using immunoSEQ multiplex PCR, the repertoire was profiled, and TCRdb retains in-frame clones only, with some absent. The table shows some 170,000 clones, with around 92% occurring only once. The sample here was peripheral blood, taken on day 0 of AZD1222 vaccination. All receptors derive from an adult in good health.

This clone was counted once. CDR3 nucleotides: TGTGCCAGCAGTGAACAAGAAGGGTTCGCCACCGCCACCGATGAGCAGTTCTTC. It yields the protein CASSEQEGFATATDEQFF. The rearrangement uses TRBV2 and TRBJ2-1; D remains ambiguous. The CDR3 is made up of 18 amino acids. Germline lookup yields CDR1 SNHLY and CDR2 FYNNEI. V was trimmed by 2 bases and J by 8 bases, leaving 25 bases between them.

This chain connects TRBV13 to TRBJ1-6; D gene ambiguous. Germline V gives CDR1 PRHDT, CDR2 FYEKMQ (reference sequence). CDR3 length equals 15 residues. V lost 0 bases to trimming and J lost 7 bases, with 10 bases between them. CDR3 amino acids: CASSLGYSPNSPLHF. As DNA, the CDR3 is TGTGCCAGCAGCTTAGGGTACTCCCCGAATTCACCCCTCCACTTT.

The gene calls are TRBV2 and TRBJ2-2; D gene ambiguous. Trimming removed 4 bases from V and 3 bases from J, with 6 bases in between. The CDR3 runs to 13 residues. Germline loops: CDR1 SNHLY, CDR2 FYNNEI. As DNA, the CDR3 is TGTGCCAGCAGTGTGGACCACACCGGGGAGCTGTTTTTT. Its protein product is CASSVDHTGELFF.

This sequence joins TRBV2 and TRBJ2-2; D not certain. CDR1 is SNHLY and CDR2 is FYNNEI in the germline V gene. Trimming shortened V by 4 bases and J by 3 bases, and 6 bases separated the two germline ends. The CDR3 consists of 13 residues. The CDR3 reads CASSALDTGELFF. The DNA of the CDR3 is TGTGCCAGCAGTGCCCTGGACACCGGGGAGCTGTTTTTT.

The chain combines TRBV28 with TRBJ1-1; 9 positions agree with TRBD1. This CDR3 contains 15 residues. The V and J ends lost 5 bases and 4 bases, in that order; junction bases with no gene match: 8. In germline, CDR1 is MDHEN, CDR2 SYDVKM. The CDR3 DNA is TGTGCCAGCAGTGAACAGGGGGCCGGCTCCACTGAAGCTTTCTTT. Protein: CASSEQGAGSTEAFF.

The rearrangement joins TRBV3-1 (or the pseudogene TRBV3-2) to TRBJ1-5, with TRBD1 matching over 9 bases. The J segment lost 3 bases and the V segment lost 0 bases, leaving 3 bases of the junction unmatched. The CDR3 is 16 amino acids. Germline loops: CDR1 LGHDT, CDR2 YNNKEL (reference sequence). The CDR3 loop reads CASSQEDRGDNQPQHF. The CDR3 DNA is TGTGCCAGCAGCCAAGAGGACAGGGGCGACAATCAGCCCCAGCATTTT.

The chain joins TRBV27 to TRBJ1-1; possibly TRBD1 for D (5 bases). Trimming cost V 6 bases and J 5 bases, with 13 bases left between them. Germline-derived CDR1 and CDR2 are MNHEY and SMNVEV (reference sequence). This CDR3 region has 13 residues. The CDR3 nucleotides read TGTGCCAGCAGCAGGGCCCCGGGAACTGAAGCTTTCTTT. Amino acid sequence: CASSRAPGTEAFF.

This chain joins TRBV7-3 and TRBJ1-5, with D unresolved. Germline CDR1 reads SGHTA; CDR2 reads FQGTGA. The V gene lost 5 bases and the J gene lost 4 bases, with 9 bases spanning the gap. This CDR3 region has 13 residues. This chain's CDR3 is CASSRNKNQPQHF. The CDR3 DNA sequence: TGTGCCAGCAGCCGGAACAAAAATCAGCCCCAGCATTTT.

This chain uses TRBV25-1 with TRBJ1-1; TRBD1 matches 9 bases. The CDR3 is 16 amino acids. Germline-derived CDR1 and CDR2 are MGHDK and SYGVNS. V was pared by 6 bases and J by 2 bases, with 10 bases of the junction left unmatched. The CDR3 sequence: CASSPPPGQGNTEAFF. CDR3 bases: TGTGCCAGCAGCCCCCCTCCGGGACAGGGAAACACTGAAGCTTTCTTT.

The J gene is TRBJ1-5, the V gene TRBV12-3 or TRBV12-4; the D gene is possibly TRBD1 (5 bases). Deletions cut 10 bases from V and 1 base from J, with 11 bases between. CDR3 size: 13 residues. The CDR3 loop is CATMRGSNQPQHF. For the CDR3, the DNA is TGTGCCACCATGCGGGGCAGCAATCAGCCCCAGCATTTT.

The V gene is TRBV20-1, the J gene TRBJ2-1; D may be TRBD2 (6 bases). Germline V gene data show CDR1 as DFQATT and CDR2 as SNEGSKA (reference sequence). The CDR3 has 14 amino acids. V lost 3 bases and J 0 bases, leaving 9 bases between the germline ends. The CDR3 DNA reads TGCAGTGCTAGTGCGGGGAGCTCCTACAATGAGCAGTTCTTC. Its translation: CSASAGSSYNEQFF.

The rearrangement joins TRBV6-5 to TRBJ2-7; 9 bases match TRBD1. The germline gives CDR1 MNHEY, CDR2 SVGAGI. The CDR3 is 14 residues long. Trimming removed 7 bases from V and 2 bases from J; junction bases left unmatched: 6. Here the CDR3 DNA reads TGTGCCAGCAACCTACAGGGGGCAGCCTACGAGCAGTACTTC. This translates into CASNLQGAAYEQYF.

The chain employs TRBV7-3 and TRBJ2-7, with 7 bases that match TRBD1. The CDR3 extends over 12 amino acids. The V and J ends lost 9 bases and 5 bases, in that order; junction bases with no gene match: 7. Germline CDR1 reads SGHTA; CDR2 reads FQGTGA. CDR3 coding DNA: TGTGCCAGGACCACAGGGGCCCACGAGCAGTACTTC. Its translation: CARTTGAHEQYF.

The chain joins TRBV6-5 to TRBJ2-1; 7 bases are a match to TRBD2. V shed 5 bases and J 5 bases; nucleotides not matched to a gene: 6. Germline CDR1 and CDR2: MNHEY and SVGAGI. This CDR3 is 14 amino acids long. The CDR3 DNA follows: TGTGCCAGCAGTCCCGGACTAGTCCACAATGAGCAGTTCTTC. Translating it yields CASSPGLVHNEQFF.

The chain joins TRBV9 to TRBJ2-7, with TRBD2 identical over 11 bases. V was clipped by 4 bases and J by 2 bases; unmatched bases: 5. In germline, CDR1 is SGDLS, CDR2 YYNGEE. This CDR3 spans 15 amino acids. The DNA of the CDR3 is TGTGCCAGCAGCCGTAGCGGGGGGGACGCCTACGAGCAGTACTTC. It translates to CASSRSGGDAYEQYF.

The V call is TRBV29-1, the J call TRBJ1-3; possible D gene TRBD1, 5 bases. Between the trimmed V and J ends, which lost 6 bases and 7 bases, there was a span of 19 bases. Per the germline V gene, CDR1 is SQVTM and CDR2 is ANQGSEA. The CDR3 loop spans 14 amino acids. The CDR3 DNA reads as TGCAGCGTGGGGGACTATCCCGCCCCGAACACCATATATTTT. Protein: CSVGDYPAPNTIYF. The whole variable domain, filled in from reference TRBV29-1 and TRBJ1-3, reads SAVISQKPSRDICQRGTSLTIQCQVDSQVTMMFWYRQQPGQSLTLIATANQGSEATYESGFVIDKFPISRPNLTFSTLTVSNMSPEDSSIYLCSVGDYPAPNTIYFGEGSWLTVV.

The V call is TRBV15, the J call TRBJ1-2; 7 nucleotides match TRBD1. The CDR3 runs 15 residues. V trimming: 5 bases; J trimming: 4 bases; junction bases outside the gene matches: 10. CDR1 and CDR2 (germline): LNHNV, YYDKDF (reference sequence). The CDR3: CATSDRQGGGYGYTF. CDR3 DNA sequence: TGTGCCACCAGCGATCGACAGGGCGGGGGCTATGGCTACACCTTC.

The rearrangement joins TRBV3-1 (or the pseudogene TRBV3-2) to TRBJ1-6; possible D gene TRBD1, 6 bases. Germline lookup yields CDR1 LGHDT and CDR2 YNNKEL (reference sequence). The CDR3 contains 15 residues. V was cut by 2 bases and J by 7 bases, with 12 bases left in between. As DNA, the CDR3 is TGTGCCAGCAGCCAAACAGGGTTGGGCAATTCACCCCTCCACTTT. This codes for CASSQTGLGNSPLHF.

The gene calls are TRBV24-1 and TRBJ2-1, with 11 bases fitting TRBD1. The ends lost 5 bases at V and 6 bases at J; junction bases unmatched: 5. Germline V gene data show CDR1 as KGHDR and CDR2 as SFDVKD. CDR3 length: 15 amino acids. CDR3 amino acids: CATSGTGQGANEQFF. The CDR3 nucleotides read TGTGCCACCAGTGGGACTGGACAGGGGGCCAATGAGCAGTTCTTC.

The gene calls are TRBV10-3 and TRBJ1-2; D unresolved. Trimming cost V 4 bases and J 4 bases, with 10 bases left between them. Germline assignment: CDR1 ENHRY and CDR2 SYGVKD. The CDR3 is 13 amino acids. This CDR3 is CAISVGIGYGYTF. The CDR3 DNA reads TGTGCCATCAGTGTTGGGATAGGCTATGGCTACACCTTC.

The chain is built from TRBV18 and TRBJ2-3, with D hard to call. This CDR3 has 13 amino acids. Per the germline V gene, CDR1 is KGHSH and CDR2 is LQKENI. V was pared by 0 bases and J by 4 bases, with 5 bases between. This chain's CDR3 is CASSPPFADTQYF. The CDR3 DNA is TGTGCCAGCTCACCACCGTTCGCAGATACGCAGTATTTT.

This clone was recorded once. The genes are TRBV5-1 and TRBJ2-1, with a weak D call TRBD1 (6 bases). The CDR3 consists of 14 residues. V dropped 4 bases and J dropped 8 bases, with 16 bases sitting between them. CDR1 is SGHRS and CDR2 is YFSETQ in the germline V gene. CDR3: CASSVPNRDYEQFF. CDR3 sequence (DNA): TGCGCCAGCAGCGTACCAAACAGGGATTATGAGCAGTTCTTC.

The V call is TRBV29-1, the J call TRBJ2-3, with D unclear. The CDR3 is 13 amino acids. Germline lookup yields CDR1 SQVTM and CDR2 ANQGSEA. The germline V and J ends were trimmed by 4 bases and 4 bases, with 12 bases remaining between them. The DNA for the CDR3 is TGCAGCGTTGGGCTATCGGGCGCAGATACGCAGTATTTT. Amino acids: CSVGLSGADTQYF.

J is TRBJ2-3 and V is TRBV3-1 (or the pseudogene TRBV3-2); D call uncertain. The CDR3 length is 14 residues. CDR1 and CDR2 (germline): LGHDT, YNNKEL (reference sequence). V was trimmed by 0 bases and J by 5 bases, leaving 9 bases between them. The CDR3 DNA reads as TGTGCCAGCAGCCAAGAGGGAAGGGAAGATACGCAGTATTTT. Protein: CASSQEGREDTQYF.

The gene calls are TRBV23-1 and TRBJ1-6, with a tentative D call TRBD1 (6 bases). TRBV23-1 is noted as an ORF with a role that remains uncertain. This CDR3 has 12 amino acids. Trimming cost V 8 bases and J 10 bases, with 12 bases left between them. DNA of the CDR3: TGCGCCAGCGTGGGACAAGACTCACCCCTCCACTTT. Protein: CASVGQDSPLHF.

The chain combines TRBV9 with TRBJ1-2; 11 bases match TRBD1. J gave up 7 bases and V 0 bases, and 8 bases lay outside the gene matches. This CDR3 contains 16 residues. The germline V gene encodes CDR1 SGDLS and CDR2 YYNGEE. Written as DNA, the CDR3 is TGTGCCAGCAGCGTAGGTCTCGGACAGGGGGCAATTGGCTACACCTTC. Translating gives CASSVGLGQGAIGYTF.

This clone has only one observation. The V and J genes are TRBV30 and TRBJ1-1; TRBD1 is a possible D gene (5 bases). CDR3 length: 15 amino acids. The germline gives CDR1 GTSNPN, CDR2 SVGIG (reference sequence). The CDR3: CAAGGSALIDTEAFF. CDR3 nucleotides: TGTGCTGCTGGGGGGTCGGCTCTTATCGACACTGAAGCTTTCTTT.